This T cell receptor (beta chain) originates from a study of blood T cell repertoires in COVID-19 (dated by TCRdb to 2019 to 2021). In the study overall: Samples covering the acute and convalescent phases of COVID-19 were provided by collaborators in the United States, Italy and Spain. A freely available public database, intended as a resource for researchers studying the immune response to SARS-CoV-2, is where the repertoires were released. The sample metadata nearly always contained a de-identified subject ID, COVID-19 status, age in years and sex. Subjects who had been exposed to COVID-19, were actively infected with it, or had recovered from it provided the deeply sampled blood TCRbeta repertoires that made up the dataset. The samples were drawn from the first 160 participants of the ongoing ImmuneRACE study and from 1,254 subjects provided by 6 global collaborators. HLA class I and class II types, where available, came from metadata supplied by the sample provider rather than from assay-based typing. The prospective study material was composed of cDNA or gDNA derived from T cells, B-cell-depleted T cells, or PBMCs. On the study overall, not on this receptor specifically: The quantity of clinical and demographic metadata differed by source and by participant and was supplied without curation.

Another Seattle source contributed samples from volunteer blood donors who had recovered from COVID-19. Each collaborating institution followed its own protocols to collect whole blood in K2EDTA tubes. For TCRbeta analysis, collaborator samples were shipped as frozen whole blood, as isolated PBMCs, or as DNA extracted from either sample type. The CDR3, cysteine through phenylalanine, is 14 amino acids long. The kept DNA is CDR3 alone, 42 bases in frame from the first base. Between the V and J ends, shortened by 0 bases and 5 bases respectively, the junction contains 10 bases. Taken from the germline V gene, the CDR1 and CDR2 loops are SGHTA and FQGNSA. About this clone: The antigen it binds to is not known. No per-base quality is available; no much larger clone lies one base away.

TCRbeta CDR3 regions were amplified from genomic DNA using the immunoSEQ Assay, a bias-controlled multiplex PCR. As for how the authors treated the data: The number of nucleated cells in each sample was estimated by amplification of reference gene primers within the assay. To quantify the absolute abundance of each unique TCRbeta CDR3 rearrangement, sequence reads were collapsed and filtered. Productive Simpson clonality was computed per sample as the square root of Simpson's diversity index over productive rearrangements. In TCRdb, the immuneACCESS table is reduced to in-frame sequences with V and J assigned. These tables do not hold every clone; where another copy was compared, an unresolved V gene accounts for under half, and the others remain unexplained. V, J and clone size derive from that table, while D and trimming were established from the DNA sequence. Recorded for this sample are approximately 150,000 clones; roughly 86% of them occurred a single time. Together, the top ten hold under 5% of the sample.

Sequenced input: peripheral blood. The source is a woman aged 60-75 years who had recovered from COVID-19. The chain links TRBV7-2 with TRBJ1-1; the D gene is perhaps TRBD1, from 6 matching bases. The sequenced DNA: TGTGCCAGCAGCTTAGCTACAGGGATGACTGAAGCTTTCTTT. It encodes CASSLATGMTEAFF.